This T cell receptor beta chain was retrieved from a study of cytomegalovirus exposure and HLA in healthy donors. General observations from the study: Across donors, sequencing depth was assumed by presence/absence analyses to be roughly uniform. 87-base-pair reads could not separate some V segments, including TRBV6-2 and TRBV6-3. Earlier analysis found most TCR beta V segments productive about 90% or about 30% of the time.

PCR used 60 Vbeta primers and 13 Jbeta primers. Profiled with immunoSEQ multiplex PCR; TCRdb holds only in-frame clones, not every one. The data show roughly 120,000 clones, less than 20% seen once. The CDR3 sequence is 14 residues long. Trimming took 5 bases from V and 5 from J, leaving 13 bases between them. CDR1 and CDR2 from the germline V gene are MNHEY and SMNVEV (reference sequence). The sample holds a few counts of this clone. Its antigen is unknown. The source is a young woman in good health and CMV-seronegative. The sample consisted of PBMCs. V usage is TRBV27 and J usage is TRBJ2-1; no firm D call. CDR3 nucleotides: TGTGCCAGCAGTACCGTTATGGGCCACAATGAGCAGTTCTTC. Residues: CASSTVMGHNEQFF.